This T cell receptor (beta chain) was sequenced for a study of radiation and T cells in renal cell carcinoma. Assay: immunoSEQ multiplex PCR; the TCRdb copy retains only in-frame clones and omits some. The data contain 14,000 to 15,000 clones, about three fifths of them seen just once; the ten biggest clones take up 15% to 20%. From germline, CDR1 is SGHTA and CDR2 FQGTGA. The CDR3 is 14 amino acids. V was trimmed by 0 bases and J by 4 bases, leaving 6 bases between them. As concerns this clone: The antigen remains undetermined.

General study points: Irradiated tumors held more dominant CDR3 motifs than control tumors.

As for treatment: treatment-naive control, cytoreductive nephrectomy. This receptor was taken from a man aged 60-69 years with renal cell carcinoma. Sequenced material: tumor tissue, taken from a patient whose treatment was nephrectomy without radiotherapy. This rearrangement joins TRBV7-3 to TRBJ2-2, with unresolved D. CDR3 residues: CASSLTSGTGELFF. Written as DNA, the CDR3 is TGTGCCAGCAGCTTAACGTCCGGCACCGGGGAGCTGTTTTTT.